This T cell receptor (beta chain) was sequenced in a study of control samples from healthy donors and cancer patients. CDR1 and CDR2 from the germline V gene are MDHEN and SYDVKM. The CDR3 runs 14 residues. V gave up 1 base and J gave up 6 bases, with 10 bases separating them. The table came from immunoSEQ multiplex PCR; TCRdb's copy has only in-frame clones and leaves some out. The sample holds roughly 160,000 clones, about 91% seen once. This clonotype originated in a woman under 40 in good health. Input material: blood. The chain has TRBV28 and TRBJ2-1; D may match TRBD1 or TRBD2 (5 bases each). The CDR3 nucleotides are TGTGCCAGCAGTTTATTGGCTGGGGGCAATGAGCAGTTCTTC. Protein sequence: CASSLLAGGNEQFF.